This T cell receptor (beta chain) was sequenced for a study of blood T cell repertoires in COVID-19. Overall study: There were acute and convalescent COVID-19 samples, and they came from the United States, Italy and Spain.

Clones were read by immunoSEQ multiplex PCR, and TCRdb kept only the in-frame ones, dropping some. Found here are under 250,000 clones, approximately 90% of them singletons; the top ten hold just over 2.5%. V was clipped by 4 bases and J by 5 bases; unmatched bases: 6. The CDR3 has 13 residues. Germline CDR1 SQVTM, CDR2 ANQGSEA. In terms of age and location, participants ranged from about 18 to 95 years and lived in approximately 26 US areas. This sequence joins TRBV29-1 and TRBJ2-7; 9 bases fit TRBD2. Sample: PBMCs or T cells enriched from blood (not recorded which). This receptor was taken from a woman in her thirties with acute COVID-19. The CDR3, as DNA: TGCAGCGTTGGGGCTAGCGGGGCTAACGAGCAGTACTTC. Translation gives CSVGASGANEQYF.